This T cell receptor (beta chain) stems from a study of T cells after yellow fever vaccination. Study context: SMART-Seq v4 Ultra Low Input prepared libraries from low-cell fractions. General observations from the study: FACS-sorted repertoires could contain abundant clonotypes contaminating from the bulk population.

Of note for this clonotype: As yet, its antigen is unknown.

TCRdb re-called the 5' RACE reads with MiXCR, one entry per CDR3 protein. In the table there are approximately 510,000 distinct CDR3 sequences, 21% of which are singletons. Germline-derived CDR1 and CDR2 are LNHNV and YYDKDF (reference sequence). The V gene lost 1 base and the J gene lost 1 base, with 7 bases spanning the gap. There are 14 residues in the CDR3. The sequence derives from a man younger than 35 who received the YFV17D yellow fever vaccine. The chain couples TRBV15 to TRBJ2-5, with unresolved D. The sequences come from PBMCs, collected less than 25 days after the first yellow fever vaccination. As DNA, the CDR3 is TGTGCCACCAGCAGAGGGAGACCCCAAGAGACCCAGTACTTC. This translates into CATSRGRPQETQYF.